This entry features one TCR beta chain sequence. Original processing notes: Estimation of nucleated cell counts was performed using reference gene primer amplification. Only in-frame clones appear in the TCRdb table, and some are missing; sequencing was by immunoSEQ multiplex PCR. That table furnishes V, J and clone size, whereas the DNA furnished D and trimming. The sample holds under 200,000 clones, roughly 80% seen once. The data were obtained in a study of blood T cell repertoires in COVID-19. Across the whole study: From the United States, Italy and Spain came samples of acute and convalescent COVID-19. From T cells, B-cell-depleted T cells, or PBMCs came the material, which was cDNA or gDNA.

The CDR3 has 15 residues. V lost 2 bases to trimming and J lost 4 bases; unmatched junction nucleotides: 7. Germline loops: CDR1 SGHTS, CDR2 YDEGEE. Sequenced: peripheral blood. The chain links TRBV5-8 to TRBJ2-5; the match to TRBD1 covers 8 bases. The TCR comes from a human donor in a cohort sampled during active COVID-19. CDR3 protein: CASSFYRGKGETQYF. The CDR3 DNA follows: TGTGCCAGCAGCTTCTACAGGGGGAAGGGAGAGACCCAGTACTTC.